These T cell receptor beta chains were read from a single sample in a study of blood T cell repertoires in COVID-19. Profiled with immunoSEQ multiplex PCR; TCRdb holds only in-frame clones, not every one. The table lists around 180,000 clones, over 65% of them singletons. The sequenced sample was peripheral blood. The source of these receptors is a person between 70 and 80 years old with COVID-19, enrolled during active disease. Both conserved end residues are part of each CDR3. D genes are given only for firm matches. The size entry is marked missing in some rows and otherwise reads once, few, many or a size class.

>.|TRBD1|TRBJ1-2|18|TRBV18
CASSPLSGQGVPNYGYTF
TGTGCCAGCTCACCCCTCTCGGGACAGGGTGTCCCTAACTATGGCTACACCTTC
>.|TRBD1|TRBJ1-6|19|TRBV13
CASSRYKGTGGFYNSPLHF
TGTGCCAGCAGCCGGTACAAGGGTACAGGGGGCTTCTATAATTCACCCCTCCACTTT
>.|.|TRBJ1-5|13|TRBV27
CASSFRGGQPQHF
TGTGCCAGCAGTTTTAGGGGGGGACAGCCCCAGCATTTT
>.|TRBD2|TRBJ2-1|15|TRBV7-2
CASSDTSGSRNEQFF
TGTGCCAGCAGCGACACTAGCGGGAGCAGGAATGAGCAGTTCTTC
>.|.|TRBJ1-5|18|TRBV7-8
CASSLGGWAGVGNQPQHF
TGTGCCAGCAGCTTAGGGGGGTGGGCAGGGGTCGGCAATCAGCCCCAGCATTTT
>.|TRBD1|TRBJ1-1|15|TRBV2
CASSEARTGGTEAFF
TGTGCCAGCAGTGAAGCGAGGACAGGAGGCACTGAAGCTTTCTTT
>.|TRBD2|TRBJ2-3|17|TRBV14
CASSPSMTSHFTDTQYF
TGTGCCAGCAGCCCCAGTATGACTAGCCACTTCACAGATACGCAGTATTTT
>.|.|TRBJ2-6|15|TRBV6-5
CASRLVDSGANVLTF
TGTGCCAGCAGACTAGTGGACTCTGGGGCCAACGTCCTGACTTTC
>once|.|TRBJ2-6|17|TRBV29-1
CSAVVGHPLSGANVLTF
TGCAGCGCTGTGGTTGGCCACCCCCTCTCTGGGGCCAACGTCCTGACTTTC
>.|.|TRBJ1-5|13|TRBV12-3/TRBV12-4
CASSRTGNQPQHF
TGTGCCAGCAGTCGAACCGGGAATCAGCCCCAGCATTTT